Below, one T cell receptor beta chain is given with its context. TCRdb's table, derived via immunoSEQ multiplex PCR, lists solely in-frame clones and lacks some. The table records over 60,000 clones, around nine tenths of them present only once. The CDR3 runs 12 residues. V lost 5 bases and J 5 bases, leaving 9 bases between the germline ends. Germline V lookup: CDR1 LGHDT, CDR2 YNNKEL (reference sequence). The data derive from a study of blood T cell repertoires in COVID-19. Study summary: The origin of the acute and convalescent COVID-19 samples was the United States, Italy and Spain.

J is TRBJ1-1 and V is TRBV3-1 (or the pseudogene TRBV3-2), with no clear D. This TCR derives from a man aged 65 to 85 with active or convalescent COVID-19. Sequenced material: peripheral blood. The CDR3 DNA follows: TGTGCCAGCAGCTTAACAAGTACTGAAGCTTTCTTT. It translates to CASSLTSTEAFF.